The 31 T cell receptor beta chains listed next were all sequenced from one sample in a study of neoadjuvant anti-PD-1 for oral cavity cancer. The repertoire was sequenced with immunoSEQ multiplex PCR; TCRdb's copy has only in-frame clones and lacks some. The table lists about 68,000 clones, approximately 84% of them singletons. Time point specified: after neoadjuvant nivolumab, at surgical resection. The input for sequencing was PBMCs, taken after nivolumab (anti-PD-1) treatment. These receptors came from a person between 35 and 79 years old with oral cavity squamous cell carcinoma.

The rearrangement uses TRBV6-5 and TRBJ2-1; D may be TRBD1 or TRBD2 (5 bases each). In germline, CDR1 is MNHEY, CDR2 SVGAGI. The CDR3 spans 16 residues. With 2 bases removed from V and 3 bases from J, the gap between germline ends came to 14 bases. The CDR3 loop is CASSYGDRHYYNEQFF. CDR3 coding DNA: TGTGCCAGCAGTTACGGGGACCGACACTACTACAATGAGCAGTTCTTC.

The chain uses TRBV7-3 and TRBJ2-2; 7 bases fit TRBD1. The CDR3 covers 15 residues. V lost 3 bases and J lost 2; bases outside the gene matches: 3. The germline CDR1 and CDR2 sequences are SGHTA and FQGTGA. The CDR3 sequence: CASSLDRKNTGELFF. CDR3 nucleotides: TGTGCCAGCAGCTTGGACAGGAAAAACACCGGGGAGCTGTTTTTT.

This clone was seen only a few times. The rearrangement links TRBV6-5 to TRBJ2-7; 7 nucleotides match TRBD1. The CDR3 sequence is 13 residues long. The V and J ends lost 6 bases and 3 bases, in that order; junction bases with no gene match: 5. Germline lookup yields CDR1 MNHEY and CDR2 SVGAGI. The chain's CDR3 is CASRTGIGYEQYF. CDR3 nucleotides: TGTGCCAGCAGGACAGGGATAGGCTACGAGCAGTACTTC.

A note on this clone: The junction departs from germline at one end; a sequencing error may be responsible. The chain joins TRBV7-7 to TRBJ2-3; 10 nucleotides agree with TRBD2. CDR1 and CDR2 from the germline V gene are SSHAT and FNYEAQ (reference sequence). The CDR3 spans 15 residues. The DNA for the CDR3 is TGTGCTAGCAGCTTAGCTAGCGGGAGTGCAGATACGCAGTATTTT. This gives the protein CASSLASGSADTQYF.

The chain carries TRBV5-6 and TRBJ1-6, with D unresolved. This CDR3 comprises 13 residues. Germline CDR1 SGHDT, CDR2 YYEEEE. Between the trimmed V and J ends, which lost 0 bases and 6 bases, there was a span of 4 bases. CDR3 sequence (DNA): TGTGCCAGCAGCTTGGTAGTTAATTCACCCCTCCACTTT. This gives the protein CASSLVVNSPLHF. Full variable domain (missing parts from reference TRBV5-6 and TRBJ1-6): DAGVTQSPTHLIKTRGQQVTLRCSPKSGHDTVSWYQQALGQGPQFIFQYYEEEERQRGNFPDRFSGHQFPNYSSELNVNALLLGDSALYLCASSLVVNSPLHFGNGTRLTVT.

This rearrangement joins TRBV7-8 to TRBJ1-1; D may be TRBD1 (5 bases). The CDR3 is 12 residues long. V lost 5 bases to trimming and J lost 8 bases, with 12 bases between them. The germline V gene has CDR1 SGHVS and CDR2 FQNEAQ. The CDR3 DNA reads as TGTGCCAGCAGCCTGGACACGAACGAAGCTTTCTTT. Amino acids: CASSLDTNEAFF.

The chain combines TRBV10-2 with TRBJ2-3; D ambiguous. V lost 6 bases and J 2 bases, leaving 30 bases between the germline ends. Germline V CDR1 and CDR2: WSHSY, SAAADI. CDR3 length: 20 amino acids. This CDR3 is CASRRTVASRRVTNTDTQYF. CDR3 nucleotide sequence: TGCGCCAGCAGGAGGACGGTGGCCTCAAGACGGGTAACTAACACAGATACGCAGTATTTT.

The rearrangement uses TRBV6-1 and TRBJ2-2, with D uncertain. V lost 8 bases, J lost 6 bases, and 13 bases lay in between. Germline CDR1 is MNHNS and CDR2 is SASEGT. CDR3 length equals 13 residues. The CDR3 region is CASHEVRAGELFF. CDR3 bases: TGTGCCAGCCATGAAGTCCGGGCCGGGGAGCTGTTTTTT.

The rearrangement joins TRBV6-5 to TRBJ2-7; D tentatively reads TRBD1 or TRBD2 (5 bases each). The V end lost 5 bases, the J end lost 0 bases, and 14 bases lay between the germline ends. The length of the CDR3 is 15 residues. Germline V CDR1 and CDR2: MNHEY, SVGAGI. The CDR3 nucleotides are TGTGCCAGCAGTCTCTGGGACGGTAGCTCCTACGAGCAGTACTTC. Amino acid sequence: CASSLWDGSSYEQYF.

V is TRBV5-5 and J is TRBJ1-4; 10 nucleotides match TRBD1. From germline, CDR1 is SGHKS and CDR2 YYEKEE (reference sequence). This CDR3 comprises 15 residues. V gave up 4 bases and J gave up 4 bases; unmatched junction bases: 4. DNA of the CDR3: TGTGCCAGCAGCCCTTGGACAGGGGGTAATGAAAAACTGTTTTTT. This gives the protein CASSPWTGGNEKLFF.

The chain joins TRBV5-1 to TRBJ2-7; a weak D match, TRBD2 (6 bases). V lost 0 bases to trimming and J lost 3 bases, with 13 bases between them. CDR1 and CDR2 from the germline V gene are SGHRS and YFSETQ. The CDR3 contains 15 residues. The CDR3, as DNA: TGCGCCAGCAGCTTGGGGGACCAGGGAGGCTACGAGCAGTACTTC. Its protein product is CASSLGDQGGYEQYF.

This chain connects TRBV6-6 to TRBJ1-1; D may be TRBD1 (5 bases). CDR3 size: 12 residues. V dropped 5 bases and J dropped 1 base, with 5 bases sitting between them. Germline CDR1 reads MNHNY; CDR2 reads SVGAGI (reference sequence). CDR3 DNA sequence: TGTGCCAGCAGTACAGGGAACACTGAAGCTTTCTTT. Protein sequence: CASSTGNTEAFF.

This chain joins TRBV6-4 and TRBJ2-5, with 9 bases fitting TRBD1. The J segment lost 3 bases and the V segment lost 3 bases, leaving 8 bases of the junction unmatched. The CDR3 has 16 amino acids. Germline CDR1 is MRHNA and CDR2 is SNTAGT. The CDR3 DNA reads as TGTGCCAGCAGTGAAGCCCCCGGGACAGGGAAAGAGACCCAGTACTTC. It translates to CASSEAPGTGKETQYF.

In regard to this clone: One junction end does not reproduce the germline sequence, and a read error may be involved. The CDR3 sequence: CASSSVGLAGVGELFF. CDR3 in DNA: TGTGCTAGCAGCTCCGTAGGACTAGCGGGAGTCGGGGAGCTGTTTTTT. V usage is TRBV7-7 and J usage is TRBJ2-2; 13 bases match TRBD2. CDR1 SSHAT and CDR2 FNYEAQ come from the germline V gene (reference sequence). CDR3 size: 16 residues.

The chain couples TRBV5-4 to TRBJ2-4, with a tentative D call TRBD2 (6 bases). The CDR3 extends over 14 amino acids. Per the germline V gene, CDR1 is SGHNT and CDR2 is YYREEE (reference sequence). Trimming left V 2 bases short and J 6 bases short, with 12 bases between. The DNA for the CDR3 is TGTGCCAGCAGCTTCTCGGGGGTTGGAAACATTCAGTACTTC. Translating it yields CASSFSGVGNIQYF.

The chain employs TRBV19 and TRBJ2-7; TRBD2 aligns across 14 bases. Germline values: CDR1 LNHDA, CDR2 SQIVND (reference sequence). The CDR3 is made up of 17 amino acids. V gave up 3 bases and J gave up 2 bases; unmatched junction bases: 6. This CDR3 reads CASSMGTSGSVAYEQYF. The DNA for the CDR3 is TGTGCCAGTAGTATGGGGACTAGCGGGAGTGTCGCCTACGAGCAGTACTTC. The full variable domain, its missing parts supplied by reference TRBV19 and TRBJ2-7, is DGGITQSPKYLFRKEGQNVTLSCEQNLNHDAMYWYRQDPGQGLRLIYYSQIVNDFQKGDIAEGYSVSREKKESFPLTVTSAQKNPTAFYLCASSMGTSGSVAYEQYFGPGTRLTVT.

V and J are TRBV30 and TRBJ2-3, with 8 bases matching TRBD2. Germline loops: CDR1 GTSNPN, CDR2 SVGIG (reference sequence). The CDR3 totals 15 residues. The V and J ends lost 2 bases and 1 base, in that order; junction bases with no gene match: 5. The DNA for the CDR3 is TGTGCCTGGAGTAAAAGCGGGAGCGGCACAGATACGCAGTATTTT. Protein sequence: CAWSKSGSGTDTQYF.

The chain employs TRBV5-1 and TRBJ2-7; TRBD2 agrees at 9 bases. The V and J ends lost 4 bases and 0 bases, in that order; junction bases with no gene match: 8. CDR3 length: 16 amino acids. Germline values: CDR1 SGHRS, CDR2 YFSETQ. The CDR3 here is CASSPLAGGSSYEQYF. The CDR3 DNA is TGCGCCAGCAGCCCACTAGCGGGCGGTAGCTCCTACGAGCAGTACTTC.

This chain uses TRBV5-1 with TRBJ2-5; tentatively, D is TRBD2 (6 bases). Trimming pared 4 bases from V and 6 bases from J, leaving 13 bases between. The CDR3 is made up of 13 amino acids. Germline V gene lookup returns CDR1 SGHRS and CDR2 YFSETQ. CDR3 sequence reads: CASSGTLLKTQYF. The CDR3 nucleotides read TGCGCCAGCAGCGGGACTCTACTGAAGACCCAGTACTTC.

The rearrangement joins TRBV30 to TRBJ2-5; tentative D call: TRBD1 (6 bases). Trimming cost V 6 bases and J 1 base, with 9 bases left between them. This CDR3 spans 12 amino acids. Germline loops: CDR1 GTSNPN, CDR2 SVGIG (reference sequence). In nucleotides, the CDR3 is TGTGCCTGTGTGGGGGCCCAAGAGACCCAGTACTTC. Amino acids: CACVGAQETQYF.

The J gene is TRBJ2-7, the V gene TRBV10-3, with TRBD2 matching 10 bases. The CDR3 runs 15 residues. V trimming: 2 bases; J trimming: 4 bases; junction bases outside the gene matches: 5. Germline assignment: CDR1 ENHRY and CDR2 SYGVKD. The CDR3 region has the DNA TGTGCCATCAGTGAGAACCTAGCGGGAGTGTACGAGCAGTACTTC. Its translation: CAISENLAGVYEQYF.

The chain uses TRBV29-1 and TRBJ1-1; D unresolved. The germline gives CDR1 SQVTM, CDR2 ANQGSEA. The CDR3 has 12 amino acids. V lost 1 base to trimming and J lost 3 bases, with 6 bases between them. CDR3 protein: CSVEGLYTEAFF. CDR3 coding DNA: TGCAGCGTTGAAGGGCTCTACACTGAAGCTTTCTTT.

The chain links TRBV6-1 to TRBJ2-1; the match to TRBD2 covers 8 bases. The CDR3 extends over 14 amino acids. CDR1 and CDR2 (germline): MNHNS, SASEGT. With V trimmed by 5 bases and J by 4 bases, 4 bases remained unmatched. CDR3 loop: CASSLAGGYNEQFF. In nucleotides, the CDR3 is TGTGCCAGCAGTCTCGCGGGAGGATACAATGAGCAGTTCTTC.

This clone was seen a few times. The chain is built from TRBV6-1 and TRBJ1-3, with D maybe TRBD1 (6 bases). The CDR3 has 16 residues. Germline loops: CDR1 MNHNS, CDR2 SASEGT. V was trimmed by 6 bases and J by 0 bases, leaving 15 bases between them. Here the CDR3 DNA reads TGTGCCAGCAGCGAACAGGGTAGGGACTCTGGAAACACCATATATTTT. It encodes CASSEQGRDSGNTIYF.

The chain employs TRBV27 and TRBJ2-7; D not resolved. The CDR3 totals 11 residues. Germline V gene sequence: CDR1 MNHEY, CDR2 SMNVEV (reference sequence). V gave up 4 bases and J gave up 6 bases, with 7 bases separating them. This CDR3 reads CASSWYGEQYF. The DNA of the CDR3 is TGTGCCAGCAGTTGGTACGGCGAGCAGTACTTC.

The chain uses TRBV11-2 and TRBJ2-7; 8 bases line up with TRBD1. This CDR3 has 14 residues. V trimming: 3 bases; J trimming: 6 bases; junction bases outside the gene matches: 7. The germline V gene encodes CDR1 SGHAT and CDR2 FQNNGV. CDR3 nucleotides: TGTGCCAGCAGCTTCACTTCAGGGGGCGGCGAGCAGTACTTC. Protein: CASSFTSGGGEQYF.

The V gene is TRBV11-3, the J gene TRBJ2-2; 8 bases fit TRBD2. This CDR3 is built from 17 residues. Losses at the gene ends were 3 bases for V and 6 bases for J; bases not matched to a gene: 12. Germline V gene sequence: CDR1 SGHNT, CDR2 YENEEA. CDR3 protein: CASSLGYGRAIAGELFF. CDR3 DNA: TGTGCCAGCAGCTTGGGATACGGGAGGGCCATCGCCGGGGAGCTGTTTTTT.

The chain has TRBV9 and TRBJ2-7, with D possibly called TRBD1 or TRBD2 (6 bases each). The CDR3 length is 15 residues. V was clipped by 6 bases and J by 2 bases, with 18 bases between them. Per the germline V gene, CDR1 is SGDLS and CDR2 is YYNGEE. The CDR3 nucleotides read TGTGCCAGCATCCCGAAAGGGGGACTGACCTACGAGCAGTACTTC. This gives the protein CASIPKGGLTYEQYF.

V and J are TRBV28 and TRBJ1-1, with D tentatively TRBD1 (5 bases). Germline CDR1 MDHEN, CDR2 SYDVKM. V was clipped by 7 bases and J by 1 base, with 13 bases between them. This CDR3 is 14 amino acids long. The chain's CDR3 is CASNFGATNTEAFF. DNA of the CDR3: TGTGCCAGCAACTTTGGGGCCACGAACACTGAAGCTTTCTTT. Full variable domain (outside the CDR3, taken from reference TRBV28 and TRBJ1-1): DVKVTQSSRYLVKRTGEKVFLECVQDMDHENMFWYRQDPGLGLRLIYFSYDVKMKEKGDIPEGYSVSREKKERFSLILESASTNQTSMYLCASNFGATNTEAFFGQGTRLTVV.

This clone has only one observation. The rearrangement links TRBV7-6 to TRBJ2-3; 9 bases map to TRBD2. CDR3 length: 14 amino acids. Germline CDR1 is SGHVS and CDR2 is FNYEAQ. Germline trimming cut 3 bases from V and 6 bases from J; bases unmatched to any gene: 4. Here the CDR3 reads CASSFPGLADTQYF. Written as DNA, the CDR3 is TGTGCCAGCAGCTTCCCAGGACTAGCGGATACGCAGTATTTT.

CDR3 sequence: CASSSPGTGTYEQYF. The CDR3 DNA reads as TGCGCCAGCAGCTCCCCCGGGACGGGTACCTACGAGCAGTACTTC. The chain combines TRBV5-1 with TRBJ2-7; D is possibly TRBD1 or TRBD2 (5 bases each). CDR3 length: 15 residues. Germline loops: CDR1 SGHRS, CDR2 YFSETQ. The germline V and J ends were trimmed by 3 bases and 2 bases, with 15 bases remaining between them. Looking up the rest from reference TRBV5-1 and TRBJ2-7 gives the full variable domain: KAGVTQTPRYLIKTRGQQVTLSCSPISGHRSVSWYQQTPGQGLQFLFEYFSETQRNKGNFPGRFSGRQFSNSRSEMNVSTLELGDSALYLCASSSPGTGTYEQYFGPGTRLTVT.